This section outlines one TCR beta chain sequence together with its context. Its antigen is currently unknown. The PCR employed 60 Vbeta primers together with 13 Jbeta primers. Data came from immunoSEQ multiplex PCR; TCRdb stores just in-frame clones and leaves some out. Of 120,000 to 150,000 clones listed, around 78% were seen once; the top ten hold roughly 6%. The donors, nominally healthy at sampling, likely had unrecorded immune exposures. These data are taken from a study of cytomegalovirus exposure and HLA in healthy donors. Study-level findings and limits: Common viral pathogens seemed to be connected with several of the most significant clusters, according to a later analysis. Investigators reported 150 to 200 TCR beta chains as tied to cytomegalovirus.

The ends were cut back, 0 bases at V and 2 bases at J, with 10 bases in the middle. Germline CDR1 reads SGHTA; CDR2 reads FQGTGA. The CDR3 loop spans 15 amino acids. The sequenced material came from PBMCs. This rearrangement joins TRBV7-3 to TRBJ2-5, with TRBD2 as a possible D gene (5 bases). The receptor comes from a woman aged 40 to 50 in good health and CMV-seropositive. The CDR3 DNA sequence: TGTGCCAGCAGCTTAACGCGAGGGCCGCAAGAGACCCAGTACTTC. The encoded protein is CASSLTRGPQETQYF.